This entry concerns a single TCR beta chain. The sample holds many counts of this clonotype. Its antigen remains undetermined. No base quality information exists; no much larger clone differs at one position. Sequenced using an Illumina HiSeq 1500. The raw public data were reprocessed by TCRdb itself: fastp quality trimming at Q25, MiXCR clonotype calling, in-frame beta chains only. Merged by CDR3 protein, the rows form single entries marked with the most common genes and DNA. The sample yields under 800,000 distinct CDR3 sequences; approximately 24% were counted once. 8% of the sample is taken by the ten largest. This entry comes from a study of T cell repertoires in cytomegalovirus infection (dated by TCRdb to between 2019 and 2020). Describing the broader study: Donor HLA type was relevant to the analysis, as public TCR beta signatures indicated carriage of CMV infection together with the matching HLA type. Broader findings and caveats from the paper: In both this cohort and an independent cohort of 300 to 450 donors, the cumulative frequency of public TCR beta family members distinguished carriers of CMV infection plus the relevant HLA type. The ex vivo response was dominated by HLA-C-restricted CMV-specific TCR beta clonotypes, which also provided the single most frequent clonotype in two of eight donors.

The receptor comes from a human donor in good health (CMV status not recorded). Some clones in this sample may be carry-over from other donors' samples. Sample: CD8+ T cells from PBMCs.

The CDR3 region has the sequence CASSRQGLDHNTGELFF. At the DNA level, the sequence is TGTGCCAGCAGTAGACAGGGGTTGGACCATAACACCGGGGAGCTGTTTTTT. This sequence uses TRBV12-3 or TRBV12-4 and TRBJ2-2; 8 bases in the middle match TRBD1. V lost 5 bases and J lost 2 bases, and the count of bases not matched to a germline gene is 10. The cysteine opens and the phenylalanine closes a CDR3 of 17 amino acids. Kept here is only the CDR3 DNA, which spans 51 bases and is read in frame from base 1.